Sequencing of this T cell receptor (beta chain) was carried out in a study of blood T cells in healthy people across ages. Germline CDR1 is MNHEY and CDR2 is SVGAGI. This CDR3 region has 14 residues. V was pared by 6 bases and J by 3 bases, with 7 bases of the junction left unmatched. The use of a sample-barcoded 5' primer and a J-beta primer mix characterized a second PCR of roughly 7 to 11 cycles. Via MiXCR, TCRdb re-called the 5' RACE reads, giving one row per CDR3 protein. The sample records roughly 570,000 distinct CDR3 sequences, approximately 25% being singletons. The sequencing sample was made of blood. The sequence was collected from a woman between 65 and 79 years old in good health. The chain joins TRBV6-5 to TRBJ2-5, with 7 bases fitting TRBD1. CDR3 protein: CASSGIGGEETQYF. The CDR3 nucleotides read TGTGCCAGCAGCGGAATAGGGGGCGAAGAGACCCAGTACTTC.